These T cell receptor beta chains were read from a single sample in a study of T cell responses to AZD1222 COVID-19 vaccine. This table comes from immunoSEQ multiplex PCR, and its TCRdb copy is limited to in-frame clones, with some not included. The data contain 100,000 to 130,000 clones, more than 75% of them singletons. The sequences come from peripheral blood, collected on day 0 of AZD1222 vaccination. The receptors stem from an adult in good health. Each CDR3 is given with its conserved first and last residue. Each record gives: V gene, clone size, J gene, D gene, CDR3 DNA, CDR3 protein. The D gene is left open where the match is weak. The listing skips clone size in some rows; elsewhere it reads once, few, many or a size class.

V gene: TRBV1; clone size: -; J gene: TRBJ2-2; D gene: -; CDR3 DNA: TGCACCAGCAGCCAAGTTGTTTGCGTGCACGGACAGGTGAACACCGGGGAGCTGTTTTTT; CDR3 protein: CTSSQVVCVHGQVNTGELFF
V gene: TRBV6-5; clone size: once; J gene: TRBJ1-1; D gene: -; CDR3 DNA: TGTGCCAGCAGTTACTCGAACTCCGGCACTGAAGCTTTCTTT; CDR3 protein: CASSYSNSGTEAFF
V gene: TRBV20-1; clone size: -; J gene: TRBJ2-3; D gene: -; CDR3 DNA: TGCAGTGCTAGTGACGGGGAGGGGGATTGGGGTACGCAGTATTTT; CDR3 protein: CSASDGEGDWGTQYF
V gene: TRBV7-8; clone size: -; J gene: TRBJ1-5; D gene: -; CDR3 DNA: TGTGCCAGCAGCTTGGGGGGGCAGGGAGGCGGGCCCCAGCATTTT; CDR3 protein: CASSLGGQGGGPQHF
V gene: TRBV15; clone size: -; J gene: TRBJ1-4; D gene: -; CDR3 DNA: TGTGCCACCAGCCAACATGCGGATGGGGATGAAAAACTGTTTTTT; CDR3 protein: CATSQHADGDEKLFF
V gene: TRBV4-3; clone size: -; J gene: TRBJ1-1; D gene: -; CDR3 DNA: TGCGCCAGCAGCCAAGAACTGTCCAGGCCGAACACTGAAGCTTTCTTT; CDR3 protein: CASSQELSRPNTEAFF
V gene: TRBV5-4; clone size: -; J gene: TRBJ1-2; D gene: TRBD1; CDR3 DNA: TGTGCCAGCAGACCGCAGGGGGGAGGTGGCTACACCTTC; CDR3 protein: CASRPQGGGGYTF
V gene: TRBV7-8; clone size: -; J gene: TRBJ1-2; D gene: -; CDR3 DNA: TGTGCCAGCAGCTTAGATCCCCCCGGTGGCTACACCTTC; CDR3 protein: CASSLDPPGGYTF
V gene: TRBV7-2; clone size: -; J gene: TRBJ2-1; D gene: TRBD2; CDR3 DNA: TGTGCCAGCAGCTTAGCCCCCCCTAGCGGGGTTTACAATGAGCAGTTCTTC; CDR3 protein: CASSLAPPSGVYNEQFF
V gene: TRBV13; clone size: -; J gene: TRBJ2-2; D gene: TRBD2; CDR3 DNA: TGTGCCAGCAGCTCACTAGCGGGGGGCTCCTACACCGGGGAGCTGTTTTTT; CDR3 protein: CASSSLAGGSYTGELFF
V gene: TRBV10-1; clone size: -; J gene: TRBJ1-1; D gene: -; CDR3 DNA: TGCGCCATCACAGTTTACTACACTGAAGCTTTCTTT; CDR3 protein: CAITVYYTEAFF
V gene: TRBV4-2; clone size: -; J gene: TRBJ1-5; D gene: TRBD1; CDR3 DNA: TGTGCCAGCAGACGTGACAGGGAAAGCAATCAGCCCCAGCATTTT; CDR3 protein: CASRRDRESNQPQHF
V gene: TRBV7-2; clone size: -; J gene: TRBJ2-3; D gene: -; CDR3 DNA: TGTGCCAGCAGCTCCCGGTCCCAAGGGCCCGACACAGATACGCAGTATTTT; CDR3 protein: CASSSRSQGPDTDTQYF
V gene: TRBV29-1; clone size: -; J gene: TRBJ2-2; D gene: TRBD2; CDR3 DNA: TGCAGCGTTGAACAGTCGGGTCCCGGGACTAGCGCAACCGGGGAGCTGTTTTTT; CDR3 protein: CSVEQSGPGTSATGELFF
V gene: TRBV2; clone size: -; J gene: TRBJ2-1; D gene: TRBD2; CDR3 DNA: TGTGCCAGCAGTAGACGGACTAGCGGGGGTTCCAATGAGCAGTTCTTC; CDR3 protein: CASSRRTSGGSNEQFF
V gene: TRBV12-1; clone size: -; J gene: TRBJ2-3; D gene: -; CDR3 DNA: TGTGCCAGCATGGATCCCGGGGGGGCGGCAGATACGCAGTATTTT; CDR3 protein: CASMDPGGAADTQYF
V gene: TRBV6-1; clone size: few; J gene: TRBJ2-7; D gene: TRBD1; CDR3 DNA: TGTGCCAGCACTCCGACAGGGGAGCCCTACGAGCAGTACTTC; CDR3 protein: CASTPTGEPYEQYF
V gene: TRBV6-4; clone size: -; J gene: TRBJ2-1; D gene: TRBD2; CDR3 DNA: TGTGCCAGCAGTCCCGGGGGGGCCAGCAATGAGCAGTTCTTC; CDR3 protein: CASSPGGASNEQFF
V gene: TRBV14; clone size: -; J gene: TRBJ2-5; D gene: TRBD1; CDR3 DNA: TGTGCCAGCAGCCAAGTCAGGGGGCCTAGAGAGACCCAGTACTTC; CDR3 protein: CASSQVRGPRETQYF
V gene: TRBV6-2/TRBV6-3; clone size: -; J gene: TRBJ1-6; D gene: -; CDR3 DNA: TGTGCCAGCAGTTACGGGCCAGTAAATTCACCCCTCCACTTT; CDR3 protein: CASSYGPVNSPLHF
V gene: TRBV12-1; clone size: -; J gene: TRBJ1-5; D gene: -; CDR3 DNA: TGTGCCAGCAGCTTGCCGACAGTTCAGGGAGGACAGCCCCAGCATTTT; CDR3 protein: CASSLPTVQGGQPQHF
V gene: TRBV20-1; clone size: -; J gene: TRBJ1-2; D gene: -; CDR3 DNA: TGCAGTGCTTATACGATCGGCTACACCTTC; CDR3 protein: CSAYTIGYTF
V gene: TRBV6-5; clone size: -; J gene: TRBJ1-6; D gene: -; CDR3 DNA: TGTGCCAGCAGCACCGGGACACGCTATAATTCACCCCTCCACTTT; CDR3 protein: CASSTGTRYNSPLHF
V gene: TRBV6-5; clone size: -; J gene: TRBJ1-3; D gene: -; CDR3 DNA: TGTGCCAGCAGCCGCGCTCAGGGGACTGGAAACACCATATATTTT; CDR3 protein: CASSRAQGTGNTIYF
V gene: TRBV7-9; clone size: -; J gene: TRBJ2-5; D gene: -; CDR3 DNA: TGTGCCAGCAGTCCAGACCCCCCTGGGACCCAGTACTTC; CDR3 protein: CASSPDPPGTQYF
V gene: TRBV7-9; clone size: -; J gene: TRBJ1-2; D gene: TRBD1; CDR3 DNA: TGTGCCAGCAGCCCTTATGGACAGGGGATTAGTGGCTACACCTTC; CDR3 protein: CASSPYGQGISGYTF
V gene: TRBV4-3; clone size: -; J gene: TRBJ1-2; D gene: TRBD1; CDR3 DNA: TGCGCCAGCAGCCAAAACAGGGGGCATGGCTACACCTTC; CDR3 protein: CASSQNRGHGYTF
V gene: TRBV11-2; clone size: few; J gene: TRBJ2-1; D gene: -; CDR3 DNA: TGTGCCAGCAGCTTAACGGGGGAACGAGAGTTCTTC; CDR3 protein: CASSLTGEREFF
V gene: TRBV5-8; clone size: -; J gene: TRBJ2-3; D gene: -; CDR3 DNA: TGTGCCAGCAGCCCGGTCTGGGGCGGGGATACGCAGTATTTT; CDR3 protein: CASSPVWGGDTQYF
V gene: TRBV7-8; clone size: -; J gene: TRBJ2-7; D gene: -; CDR3 DNA: TGTGCCAGCAGCCCTTTAGGGGGCGGGGGTTCCTACGAGCAGTACTTC; CDR3 protein: CASSPLGGGGSYEQYF
V gene: TRBV11-3; clone size: -; J gene: TRBJ2-3; D gene: -; CDR3 DNA: TGTGCCAGCAGCTTAGGCGGCTGGGGTGACACAGATACGCAGTATTTT; CDR3 protein: CASSLGGWGDTDTQYF
V gene: TRBV5-1; clone size: -; J gene: TRBJ2-7; D gene: -; CDR3 DNA: TGCGCCAGCAGACGACAGAGCTCCTACGAGCAGTACTTC; CDR3 protein: CASRRQSSYEQYF
V gene: TRBV7-9; clone size: -; J gene: TRBJ1-1; D gene: -; CDR3 DNA: TGTGCCAGCAGCCTCACTTGGGGGGACACTGAAGCTTTCTTT; CDR3 protein: CASSLTWGDTEAFF
V gene: TRBV5-8; clone size: -; J gene: TRBJ1-5; D gene: TRBD1; CDR3 DNA: TGTGCCAGCAGCTTGGACATACAGGGGGCGAGAGGTCAGCCCCAGCATTTT; CDR3 protein: CASSLDIQGARGQPQHF
V gene: TRBV10-3; clone size: -; J gene: TRBJ2-1; D gene: TRBD2; CDR3 DNA: TGTGCCATCAGTAGTCGGGGGGCCTACAATGAGCAGTTCTTC; CDR3 protein: CAISSRGAYNEQFF
V gene: TRBV7-9; clone size: -; J gene: TRBJ2-1; D gene: TRBD1; CDR3 DNA: TGTGCCAGCAGCTTAGTGGAGAGACAGGGTGAAAATGAGCAGTTCTTC; CDR3 protein: CASSLVERQGENEQFF
V gene: TRBV27; clone size: -; J gene: TRBJ1-2; D gene: TRBD1; CDR3 DNA: TGTGCCAGCAGTCGGGGGGGCAGGGGGGCCTATGGCTACACCTTC; CDR3 protein: CASSRGGRGAYGYTF
V gene: TRBV19; clone size: -; J gene: TRBJ1-5; D gene: -; CDR3 DNA: TGTGCCAGTAGGACGTTTAGCAATCAGCCCCAGCATTTT; CDR3 protein: CASRTFSNQPQHF
V gene: TRBV3-1/TRBV3-2; clone size: -; J gene: TRBJ2-3; D gene: -; CDR3 DNA: TGTGCCAGCAGGGTTTCAGATACGCAGTATTTT; CDR3 protein: CASRVSDTQYF
V gene: TRBV3-1/TRBV3-2; clone size: -; J gene: TRBJ2-7; D gene: TRBD2; CDR3 DNA: TGTGCCAGCAGCTATCAGACTAGCGGGGTACCCTACGAGCAGTACTTC; CDR3 protein: CASSYQTSGVPYEQYF
V gene: TRBV7-9; clone size: -; J gene: TRBJ2-1; D gene: -; CDR3 DNA: TGTGCCAGCAGCTTACCAGGGTCCTACAATGAGCAGTTCTTC; CDR3 protein: CASSLPGSYNEQFF
V gene: TRBV6-2/TRBV6-3; clone size: -; J gene: TRBJ1-2; D gene: TRBD1; CDR3 DNA: TGTGCCAGCAGCGCCCGGGACAGGGACCGGAACTATGGCTACACCTTC; CDR3 protein: CASSARDRDRNYGYTF
V gene: TRBV5-4; clone size: -; J gene: TRBJ2-7; D gene: -; CDR3 DNA: TGTGCCAGCAGCTTACAGGGGGGGAACTACGAGCAGTACTTC; CDR3 protein: CASSLQGGNYEQYF
V gene: TRBV7-8; clone size: -; J gene: TRBJ1-2; D gene: -; CDR3 DNA: TGTGCCAGCAGCTTACTAGAGGGCTCGGGTGGCTACACCTTC; CDR3 protein: CASSLLEGSGGYTF
V gene: TRBV4-3; clone size: -; J gene: TRBJ1-2; D gene: -; CDR3 DNA: TGCGCCAGCAGCCAAGTCATTTTCGGGGGAGGGTTGGTCGGGGGTAACTATGGCTACACCTTC; CDR3 protein: CASSQVIFGGGLVGGNYGYTF
V gene: TRBV4-3; clone size: once; J gene: TRBJ1-3; D gene: TRBD1; CDR3 DNA: TGCGCCAGCAGCCTCGCATTGATTACAGGGGGAGGAAGCACCATATATTTT; CDR3 protein: CASSLALITGGGSTIYF